This TCR beta chain comes out of a study of blood T cell repertoires in COVID-19. Here immunoSEQ multiplex PCR was the method, and the copy in TCRdb shows in-frame clones only, minus some. The data hold about 150,000 clones, with around four fifths observed a single time. Comments on this clone: The same CDR3 can be traced to other DNA sequences in this sample.

From germline, CDR1 is SGHTA and CDR2 FQGTGA. This CDR3 has 13 amino acids. Trimming removed 0 bases from V and 5 bases from J, with 8 bases in between. This TCR came from a woman at least 80 years old with acute or convalescent COVID-19. The chain joins TRBV7-3 to TRBJ2-7, with D uncertain. The material sequenced was peripheral blood. The CDR3 DNA reads TGTGCCAGCAGCTTAACGAGTTTTCACGAGCAGTACTTC. Translated, it gives CASSLTSFHEQYF.